This record looks at one T cell receptor beta chain sequence and its context. TCRdb redid the calling of the RACE reads with MiXCR, one entry per CDR3 protein. The table has some 400,000 distinct CDR3 sequences, approximately 5% seen once; the top ten hold 2.6%. The entry originates in a study of human T cells and chemical hapten exposure. Study at large: Investigators sensitized approximately 2 cm by approximately 2 cm of upper inner arm skin with 2% DPC. All patients underwent weekly scalp dosing with diphenylcyclopropenone for the full roughly 22-week study. Diagnoses of alopecia areata, totalis or universalis occurred in mostly female patients. Per-sample TCR yields varied mainly from small pooled library volume differences.

Indicated time point: pre-sensitization, week 0. Described treatment: therapeutic diphenylcyclopropenone sensitization with weekly scalp DPC. Here the sequenced sample was whole blood, taken in connection with sensitization to the hapten diphenylcyclopropenone (DPC). This clonotype originated in a woman in her forties or fifties with alopecia areata. Some clones in this sample may be carry-over from other donors' samples.

CDR3 sequence reads: CASSFRQHNEQFF. In DNA, the CDR3 is TGTGCCAGCAGCTTCCGACAGCACAATGAGCAGTTCTTC. The chain links TRBV7-2 to TRBJ2-1, with D possibly TRBD1 on 5 matching bases. CDR3 length: 13 residues. Germline CDR1 is SGHTA and CDR2 is FQGNSA. Trimming cost V 3 bases and J 5 bases, with 8 bases left between them.